The 5 T cell receptor beta chains below come from one sample, sequenced in a study of T-cell reconstitution after alpha-beta-depleted transplantation in children. Preparing the TCRbeta library involved the use of unique molecular identifiers. MiXCR was run by TCRdb on the PCR reads, yielding one entry per CDR3 protein. This table holds about 540,000 distinct CDR3 sequences, approximately 20% found once. The specimen was PBMCs from the stem cell graft donor, collected from the stem cell graft. The receptors were sampled from a human donor who donated a stem cell graft to a child with acute lymphoblastic leukemia.

In its sample, this clonotype was seen once. V is TRBV12-3 or TRBV12-4 and J is TRBJ2-2; 12 nucleotides agree with TRBD2. The CDR3 extends over 18 amino acids. CDR3 sequence: CTFCGRLAGGPGTGELFF. CDR3 nucleotides: TGTACCTTCTGCGGCCGGCTAGCGGGAGGGCCGGGCACCGGGGAGCTGTTTTTT.

This clonotype appeared a few times. This chain connects TRBV23-1 to TRBJ2-1; tentatively, D is TRBD1 (5 bases). TRBV23-1 is treated as an ORF (open reading frame) with a function not yet certain. The CDR3 length is 13 residues. Deletions cut 0 bases from V and 8 bases from J, with 8 bases between. CDR3: CASSQSGAYEQFF. In nucleotides, the CDR3 is TGCGCCAGCAGTCAATCTGGGGCATATGAGCAGTTCTTC.

The chain uses TRBV29-1 and TRBJ1-1, with a tentative D call TRBD1 (6 bases). This CDR3 region has 15 residues. V lost 2 bases to trimming and J lost 5 bases, with 18 bases between them. Germline CDR1 SQVTM, CDR2 ANQGSEA. The CDR3 DNA follows: TGCAGCGTTGAACGGGGGGCGATGAGGGGTACTGAAGCTTTCTTT. It is translated as CSVERGAMRGTEAFF. Combining the CDR3 with reference TRBV29-1 and TRBJ1-1 gives the whole variable domain SAVISQKPSRDICQRGTSLTIQCQVDSQVTMMFWYRQQPGQSLTLIATANQGSEATYESGFVIDKFPISRPNLTFSTLTVSNMSPEDSSIYLCSVERGAMRGTEAFFGQGTRLTVV.

This clonotype was observed many times. In DNA form, the CDR3 reads TGCGCCAGCAGCTTGGGACTAGCGGACGACAATGAGCAGTTCTTC. Its translation: CASSLGLADDNEQFF. The V call is TRBV5-1, the J call TRBJ2-1; 9 nucleotides align to TRBD2. This CDR3 is 15 amino acids long. The germline V gene encodes CDR1 SGHRS and CDR2 YFSETQ. The V and J ends lost 0 bases and 5 bases, in that order; junction bases with no gene match: 3.

This clonotype was found a few times. The chain uses TRBV5-1 and TRBJ2-1; no clear D. Germline loops: CDR1 SGHRS, CDR2 YFSETQ. This CDR3 comprises 14 residues. The V end lost 7 bases, the J end lost 7 bases, and 18 bases lay between the germline ends. The CDR3 nucleotides are TGCGCCAGCCGCGAAGGCCCGGCATGGAATGAGCAGTTCTTC. It yields the protein CASREGPAWNEQFF.